Here is one TCR beta chain with its context. This sample was included in a study of blood T cell repertoires in COVID-19. Across the study: Samples of COVID-19 (acute and convalescent) were obtained from the United States, Italy and Spain.

Authors' data handling: Using reference gene primer amplification, nucleated cell counts were estimated. Profiling relied on immunoSEQ multiplex PCR, and the TCRdb table lists in-frame clones only, not all of them. From that table come the V and J calls and clone size; the DNA was used to work out D and trimming. The sample includes approximately 67,000 clones, approximately 90% of them seen just once. The source of this sequence is a human donor in a cohort sampled during active COVID-19. The sample comprised peripheral blood.

CDR3 nucleotide sequence: TGTGCCAGTAGTATTAAGGGCCCTGGCGGGGGCCAAGAGACCCAGTACTTC. Encoded protein: CASSIKGPGGGQETQYF. The chain has TRBV19 and TRBJ2-5; 7 bases line up with TRBD2. The V gene's germline CDR1 is LNHDA and CDR2 SQIVND (reference sequence). CDR3 length: 17 amino acids. J was trimmed by 1 base and V by 3 bases; bases with no gene match: 11.